This T cell receptor (beta chain) is drawn from a study of radiotherapy plus CTLA-4 blockade in lung cancer. General study results and limits: TCR clones from tumors expanded in blood after radiotherapy plus ipilimumab.

Clones were read by immunoSEQ multiplex PCR, and TCRdb kept only the in-frame ones, dropping some. In the table there are 30,000 to 35,000 clones, 65% to 75% of which are singletons. The V end lost 0 bases, the J end lost 7 bases, and 11 bases lay between the germline ends. The CDR3 totals 14 residues. Germline-derived CDR1 and CDR2 are SGDLS and YYNGEE. This clone occurred once. As yet, its antigen is unknown. Here the sequenced sample was peripheral blood, taken from a patient treated with radiotherapy plus ipilimumab. The sequence was obtained from a human donor with non-small cell lung cancer who had stable disease on radiotherapy plus ipilimumab. The J gene is TRBJ1-3, the V gene TRBV9, with D perhaps matching TRBD1 (5 bases). CDR3: CASSVEQAGNTIYF. The CDR3 DNA reads as TGTGCCAGCAGCGTAGAACAGGCCGGGAACACCATATATTTT. Full variable domain (rest looked up from reference TRBV9 and TRBJ1-3): DSGVTQTPKHLITATGQRVTLRCSPRSGDLSVYWYQQSLDQGLQFLIQYYNGEERAKGNILERFSAQQFPDLHSELNLSSLELGDSALYFCASSVEQAGNTIYFGEGSWLTVV.